Below are 12 T cell receptor beta chains sequenced from a single sample in a study of shared clonotypes between healthy human individuals. Profiled with immunoSEQ multiplex PCR; TCRdb holds only in-frame clones, not every one. The sample shows around 2.5 million clones, approximately 93% of them seen only once. The sequencing input was naive CD4+ T cells from PBMCs. Regarding subset: CD45RA+ positively selected. The receptors stem from a young man in good health. Some clones in this sample may be carry-over from other donors' samples.

This clone occurred once. The CDR3 region has the DNA TGCGCCAGCAGCTTGGGGGGACAGGGTCGCTCTGGGGCCAACGTCCTGACTTTC. It encodes CASSLGGQGRSGANVLTF. The chain has TRBV5-1 and TRBJ2-6; 9 bases are a match to TRBD1. The V and J ends lost 0 bases and 0 bases, in that order; junction bases with no gene match: 4. The CDR3 loop spans 18 amino acids. Per the germline V gene, CDR1 is SGHRS and CDR2 is YFSETQ.

The chain links TRBV5-1 to TRBJ2-1; perhaps D is TRBD1 or TRBD2 (5 bases each). CDR1 and CDR2 from the germline V gene are SGHRS and YFSETQ. The CDR3 length is 14 residues. V dropped 0 bases and J dropped 6 bases, with 10 bases sitting between them. CDR3 nucleotides: TGCGCCAGCAGCTTGGGGGGACGGATCAATGAGCAGTTCTTC. This codes for CASSLGGRINEQFF. The full variable domain, rest sourced from reference TRBV5-1 and TRBJ2-1, is KAGVTQTPRYLIKTRGQQVTLSCSPISGHRSVSWYQQTPGQGLQFLFEYFSETQRNKGNFPGRFSGRQFSNSRSEMNVSTLELGDSALYLCASSLGGRINEQFFGPGTRLTVL.

The V and J genes are TRBV19 and TRBJ1-2, with D uncertain. This CDR3 has 16 residues. Germline lookup yields CDR1 LNHDA and CDR2 SQIVND (reference sequence). Trimming cost V 0 bases and J 0 bases, with 11 bases left between them. In nucleotides, the CDR3 is TGTGCCAGTAGTATAGATATGACACAAGCTAACTATGGCTACACCTTC. As protein: CASSIDMTQANYGYTF.

This clone was seen only a few times. V gene TRBV7-9 combines with J gene TRBJ1-1; a possible D gene is TRBD1 (6 bases). V was clipped by 2 bases and J by 5 bases, with 12 bases between them. The CDR3 extends over 14 amino acids. Germline V lookup: CDR1 SEHNR, CDR2 FQNEAQ (reference sequence). The CDR3 loop reads CASSLQGPPTEAFF. Written as DNA, the CDR3 is TGTGCCAGCAGCTTACAGGGGCCACCGACTGAAGCTTTCTTT.

V and J are TRBV11-2 and TRBJ2-3; 7 bases agree with TRBD2. V trimming: 7 bases; J trimming: 6 bases; junction bases outside the gene matches: 10. CDR1 is SGHAT and CDR2 is FQNNGV in the germline V gene. The CDR3 spans 14 residues. The CDR3 bases are TGTGCCAGCATACTTGGCGGGAGCGTTGATACGCAGTATTTT. This sequence encodes CASILGGSVDTQYF.

Comments on this clone: The sample has other DNA sequences that encode this CDR3 too. The chain employs TRBV7-8 and TRBJ2-3; D is ambiguous. V shed 0 bases and J shed 5 bases, with 6 bases lying between them. The CDR3 runs to 13 residues. Germline CDR1 reads SGHVS; CDR2 reads FQNEAQ. The CDR3 DNA follows: TGTGCCAGCAGCTTAGCGGGTGGAGATACGCAGTATTTT. Its translation is CASSLAGGDTQYF.

This chain links TRBV19 with TRBJ1-3, with TRBD1 matching over 8 bases. The CDR3 extends over 16 amino acids. From germline, CDR1 is LNHDA and CDR2 SQIVND (reference sequence). Trimming removed 6 bases from V and 0 bases from J; junction bases left unmatched: 7. The CDR3 protein is CASSPWGQVSGNTIYF. CDR3 in DNA: TGTGCCAGTAGCCCTTGGGGACAGGTCTCTGGAAACACCATATATTTT.

This rearrangement joins TRBV11-2 to TRBJ2-3; D is possibly TRBD1 (5 bases). CDR1 and CDR2 from the germline V gene are SGHAT and FQNNGV. V lost 7 bases to trimming and J lost 5 bases, with 13 bases between them. The CDR3 extends over 13 amino acids. The chain's CDR3 is CASKKQVIDTQYF. CDR3 nucleotides: TGTGCCAGCAAAAAACAGGTTATAGATACGCAGTATTTT.

This rearrangement joins TRBV7-3 to TRBJ1-2; D ambiguous. Germline CDR1 reads SGHTA; CDR2 reads FQGTGA. This CDR3 has 13 amino acids. The germline V and J ends were trimmed by 5 bases and 5 bases, with 12 bases remaining between them. The CDR3 reads CASSPKSGYGYTF. The CDR3 DNA reads as TGTGCCAGCAGCCCGAAATCTGGTTATGGCTACACCTTC.

The gene calls are TRBV9 and TRBJ2-5; D perhaps matches TRBD2 (6 bases). CDR3 length equals 16 residues. CDR1 and CDR2 (germline): SGDLS, YYNGEE. Trimming stripped 0 bases from V and 6 bases from J, with 18 bases between. Here the CDR3 DNA reads TGTGCCAGCAGCGTAGGGTCCTTTGGAGGGTCCAAGACCCAGTACTTC. Its protein product is CASSVGSFGGSKTQYF.

The chain joins TRBV19 to TRBJ2-7, with D uncertain. V lost 4 bases and J 3 bases, leaving 4 bases between the germline ends. Looked up from germline, CDR1 is LNHDA and CDR2 is SQIVND (reference sequence). The CDR3 is 11 amino acids. CDR3 DNA: TGTGCCAGTAGTACCTACTACGAGCAGTACTTC. Protein: CASSTYYEQYF.

The count of this clone is one. The J gene is TRBJ2-7, the V gene TRBV28, with D tentatively TRBD1 (6 bases). Trimming shortened V by 6 bases and J by 0 bases, and 15 bases separated the two germline ends. Per germline, CDR1 MDHEN and CDR2 SYDVKM. The CDR3 has 15 residues. Written as DNA, the CDR3 is TGTGCCAGCAGCCCACCGGGGACACTCTCCTACGAGCAGTACTTC. Protein sequence: CASSPPGTLSYEQYF.